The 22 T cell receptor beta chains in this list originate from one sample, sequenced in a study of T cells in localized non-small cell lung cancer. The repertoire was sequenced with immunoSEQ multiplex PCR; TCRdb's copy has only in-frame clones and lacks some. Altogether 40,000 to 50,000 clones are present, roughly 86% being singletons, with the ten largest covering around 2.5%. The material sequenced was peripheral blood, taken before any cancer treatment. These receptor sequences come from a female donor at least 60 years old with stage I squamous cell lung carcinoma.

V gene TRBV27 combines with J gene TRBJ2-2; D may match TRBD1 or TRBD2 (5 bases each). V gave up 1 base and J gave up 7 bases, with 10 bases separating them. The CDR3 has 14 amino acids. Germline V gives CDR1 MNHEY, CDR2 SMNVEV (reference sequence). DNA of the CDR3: TGTGCCAGCAGTTTATTACGGGACCTCGGGGAGCTGTTTTTT. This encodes CASSLLRDLGELFF.

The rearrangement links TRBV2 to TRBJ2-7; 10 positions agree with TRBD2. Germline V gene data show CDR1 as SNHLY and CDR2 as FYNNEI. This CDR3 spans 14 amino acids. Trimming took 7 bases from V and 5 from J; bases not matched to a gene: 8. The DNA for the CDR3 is TGTGCCAGCACCTTCCTAGCGGGAGTGCACGAGCAGTACTTC. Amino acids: CASTFLAGVHEQYF.

The CDR3 spells CASSQEGALVPTDTQYF. As DNA, the CDR3 is TGCGCCAGCAGCCAAGAAGGGGCTCTAGTCCCCACAGATACGCAGTATTTT. The chain joins TRBV4-1 to TRBJ2-3, with D possibly TRBD1 on 5 matching bases. The CDR3 has 17 amino acids. Per the germline V gene, CDR1 is MGHRA and CDR2 is YSYEKL. With 0 bases removed from V and 2 bases from J, the gap between germline ends came to 15 bases.

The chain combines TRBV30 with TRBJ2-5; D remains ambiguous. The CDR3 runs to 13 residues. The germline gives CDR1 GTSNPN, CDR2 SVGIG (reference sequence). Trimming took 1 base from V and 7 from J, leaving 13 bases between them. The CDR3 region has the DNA TGTGCCTGGAGTGGGAGACCGGATGGGACCCAGTACTTC. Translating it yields CAWSGRPDGTQYF.

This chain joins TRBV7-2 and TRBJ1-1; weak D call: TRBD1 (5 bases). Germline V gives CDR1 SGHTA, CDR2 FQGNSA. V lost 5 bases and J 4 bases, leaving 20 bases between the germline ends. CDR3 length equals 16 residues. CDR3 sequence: CASSLLMGQGATEAFF. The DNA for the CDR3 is TGTGCCAGCAGCCTCCTAATGGGCCAGGGCGCCACTGAAGCTTTCTTT.

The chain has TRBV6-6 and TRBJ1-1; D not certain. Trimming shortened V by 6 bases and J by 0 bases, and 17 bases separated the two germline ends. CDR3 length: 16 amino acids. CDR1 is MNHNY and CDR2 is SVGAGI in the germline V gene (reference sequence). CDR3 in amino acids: CASSPPLQSMNTEAFF. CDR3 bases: TGTGCCAGCAGCCCCCCTCTACAGAGCATGAACACTGAAGCTTTCTTT.

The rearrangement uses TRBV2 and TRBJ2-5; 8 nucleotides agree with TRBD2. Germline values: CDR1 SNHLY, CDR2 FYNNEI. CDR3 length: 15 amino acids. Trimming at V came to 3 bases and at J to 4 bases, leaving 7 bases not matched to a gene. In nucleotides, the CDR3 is TGTGCCAGCAGTGAGGGCCCCGGGAGGGGAGAGACCCAGTACTTC. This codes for CASSEGPGRGETQYF.

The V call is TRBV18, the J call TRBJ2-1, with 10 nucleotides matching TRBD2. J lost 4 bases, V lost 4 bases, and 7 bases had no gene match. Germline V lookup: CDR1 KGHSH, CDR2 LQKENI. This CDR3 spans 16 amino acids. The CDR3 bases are TGTGCCAGCTCACACCGACTAGCGGGCCGATACAATGAGCAGTTCTTC. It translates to CASSHRLAGRYNEQFF. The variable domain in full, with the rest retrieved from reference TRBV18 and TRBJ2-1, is NAGVMQNPRHLVRRRGQEARLRCSPMKGHSHVYWYRQLPEEGLKFMVYLQKENIIDESGMPKERFSAEFPKEGPSILRIQQVVRGDSAAYFCASSHRLAGRYNEQFFGPGTRLTVL.

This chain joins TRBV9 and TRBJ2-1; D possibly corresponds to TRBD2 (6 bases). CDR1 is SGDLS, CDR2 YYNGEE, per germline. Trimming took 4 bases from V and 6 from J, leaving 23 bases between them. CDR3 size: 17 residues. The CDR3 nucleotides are TGTGCCAGCAGCCCCTCCTCCGGCGGGAACCTCCCCAATGAGCAGTTCTTC. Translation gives CASSPSSGGNLPNEQFF.

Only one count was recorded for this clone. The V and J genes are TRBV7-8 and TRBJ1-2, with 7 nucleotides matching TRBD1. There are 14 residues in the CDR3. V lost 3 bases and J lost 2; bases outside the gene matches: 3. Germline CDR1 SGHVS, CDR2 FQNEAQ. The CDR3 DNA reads TGTGCCAGCAGCTTGACAGGGAAGAACTATGGCTACACCTTC. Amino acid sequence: CASSLTGKNYGYTF.

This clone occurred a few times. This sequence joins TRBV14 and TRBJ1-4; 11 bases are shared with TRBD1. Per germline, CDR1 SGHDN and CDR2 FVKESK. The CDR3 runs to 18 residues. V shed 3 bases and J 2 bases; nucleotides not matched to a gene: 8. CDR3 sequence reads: CASSHRTGGTGTNEKLFF. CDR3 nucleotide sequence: TGTGCCAGCAGCCACCGGACAGGGGGCACGGGGACTAATGAAAAACTGTTTTTT.

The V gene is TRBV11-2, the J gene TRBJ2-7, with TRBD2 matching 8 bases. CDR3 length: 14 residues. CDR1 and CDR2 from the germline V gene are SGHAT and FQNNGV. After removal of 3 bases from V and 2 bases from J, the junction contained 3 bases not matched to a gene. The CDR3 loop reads CASSFTSGTYEQYF. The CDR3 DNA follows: TGTGCCAGCAGCTTTACTAGCGGTACCTACGAGCAGTACTTC.

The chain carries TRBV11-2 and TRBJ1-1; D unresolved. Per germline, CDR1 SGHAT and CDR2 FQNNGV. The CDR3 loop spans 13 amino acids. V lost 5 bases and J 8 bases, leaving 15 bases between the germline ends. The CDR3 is CASSPGPVGEAFF. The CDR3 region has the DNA TGTGCCAGCAGCCCTGGACCGGTCGGGGAAGCTTTCTTT.

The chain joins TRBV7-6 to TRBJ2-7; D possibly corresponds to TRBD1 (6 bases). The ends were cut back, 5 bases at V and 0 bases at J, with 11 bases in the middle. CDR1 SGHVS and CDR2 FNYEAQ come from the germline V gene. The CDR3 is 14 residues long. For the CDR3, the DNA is TGTGCCAGCAGCCCCCAGGGGCTCTCCTACGAGCAGTACTTC. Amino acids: CASSPQGLSYEQYF.

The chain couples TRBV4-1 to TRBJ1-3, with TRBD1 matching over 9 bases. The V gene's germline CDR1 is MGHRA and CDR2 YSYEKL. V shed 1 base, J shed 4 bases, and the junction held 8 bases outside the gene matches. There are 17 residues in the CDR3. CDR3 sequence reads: CASSQGNRGLKGNTIYF. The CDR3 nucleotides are TGCGCCAGCAGCCAAGGGAACAGGGGGCTAAAAGGAAACACCATATATTTT.

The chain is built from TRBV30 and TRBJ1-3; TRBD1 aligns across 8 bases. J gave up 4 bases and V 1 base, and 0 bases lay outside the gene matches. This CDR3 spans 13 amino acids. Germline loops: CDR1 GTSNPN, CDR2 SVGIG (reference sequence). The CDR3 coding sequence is TGTGCCTGGAGTGGGGACAGGGGAAACACCATATATTTT. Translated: CAWSGDRGNTIYF.

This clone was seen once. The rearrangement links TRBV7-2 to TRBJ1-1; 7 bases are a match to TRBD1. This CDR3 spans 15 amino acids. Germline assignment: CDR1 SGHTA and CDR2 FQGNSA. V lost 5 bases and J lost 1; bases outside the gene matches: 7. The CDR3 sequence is CASSADRNTNTEAFF. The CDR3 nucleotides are TGTGCCAGCAGCGCGGACAGGAACACGAACACTGAAGCTTTCTTT.

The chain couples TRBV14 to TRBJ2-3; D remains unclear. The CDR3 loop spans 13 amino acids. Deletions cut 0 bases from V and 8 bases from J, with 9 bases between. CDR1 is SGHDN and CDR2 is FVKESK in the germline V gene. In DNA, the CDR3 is TGTGCCAGCAGCCAAGATCTAACCGGTACGCAGTATTTT. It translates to CASSQDLTGTQYF. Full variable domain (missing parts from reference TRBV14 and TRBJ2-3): EAGVTQFPSHSVIEKGQTVTLRCDPISGHDNLYWYRRVMGKEIKFLLHFVKESKQDESGMPNNRFLAERTGGTYSTLKVQPAELEDSGVYFCASSQDLTGTQYFGPGTRLTVL.

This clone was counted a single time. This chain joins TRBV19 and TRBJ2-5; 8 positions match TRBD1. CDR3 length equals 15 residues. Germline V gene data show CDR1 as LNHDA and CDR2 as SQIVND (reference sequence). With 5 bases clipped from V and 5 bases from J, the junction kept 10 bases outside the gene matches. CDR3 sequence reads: CASSPRTGSVETQYF. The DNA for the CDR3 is TGTGCCAGTAGTCCCCGGACAGGGTCCGTGGAGACCCAGTACTTC.

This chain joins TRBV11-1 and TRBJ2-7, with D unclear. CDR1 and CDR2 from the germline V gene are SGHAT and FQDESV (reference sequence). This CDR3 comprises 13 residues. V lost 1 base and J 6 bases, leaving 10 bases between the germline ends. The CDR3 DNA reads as TGTGCCAGCAGCTTAGGTTTGAGCTCCGAGCAGTACTTC. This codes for CASSLGLSSEQYF.

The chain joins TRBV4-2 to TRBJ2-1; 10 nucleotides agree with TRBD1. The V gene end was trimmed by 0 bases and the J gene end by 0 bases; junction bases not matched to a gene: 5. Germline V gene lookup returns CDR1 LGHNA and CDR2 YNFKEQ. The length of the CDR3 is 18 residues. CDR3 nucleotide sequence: TGTGCCAGCAGCCAAGATCATGGGACAGGGGACTCCTACAATGAGCAGTTCTTC. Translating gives CASSQDHGTGDSYNEQFF.

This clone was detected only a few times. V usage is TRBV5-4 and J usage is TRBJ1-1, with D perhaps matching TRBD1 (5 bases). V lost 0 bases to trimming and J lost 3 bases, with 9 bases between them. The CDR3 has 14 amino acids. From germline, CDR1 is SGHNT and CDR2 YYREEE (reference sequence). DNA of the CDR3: TGTGCCAGCAGCTTGGACAGGAGGTACACTGAAGCTTTCTTT. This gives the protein CASSLDRRYTEAFF.